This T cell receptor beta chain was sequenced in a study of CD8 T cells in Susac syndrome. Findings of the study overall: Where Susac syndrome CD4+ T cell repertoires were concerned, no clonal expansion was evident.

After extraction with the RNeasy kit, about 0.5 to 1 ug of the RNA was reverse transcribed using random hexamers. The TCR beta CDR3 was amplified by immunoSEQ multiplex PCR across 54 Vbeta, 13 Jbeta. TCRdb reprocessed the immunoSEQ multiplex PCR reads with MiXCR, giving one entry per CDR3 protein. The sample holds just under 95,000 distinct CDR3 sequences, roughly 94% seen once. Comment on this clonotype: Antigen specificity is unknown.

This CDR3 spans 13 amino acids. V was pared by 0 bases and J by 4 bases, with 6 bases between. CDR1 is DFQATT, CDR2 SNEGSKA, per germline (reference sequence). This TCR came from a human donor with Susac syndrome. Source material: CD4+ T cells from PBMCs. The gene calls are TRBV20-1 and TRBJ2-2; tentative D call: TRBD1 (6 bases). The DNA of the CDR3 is TGCAGTGCTAGAGAACAGGGCACCGGGGAGCTGTTTTTT. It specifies CSAREQGTGELFF.